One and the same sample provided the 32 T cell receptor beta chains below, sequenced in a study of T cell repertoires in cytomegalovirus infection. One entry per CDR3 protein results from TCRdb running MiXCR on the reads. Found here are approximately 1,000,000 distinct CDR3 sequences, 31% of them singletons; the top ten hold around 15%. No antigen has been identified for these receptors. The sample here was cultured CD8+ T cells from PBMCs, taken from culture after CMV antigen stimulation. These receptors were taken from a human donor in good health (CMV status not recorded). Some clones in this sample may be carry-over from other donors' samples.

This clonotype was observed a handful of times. The CDR3 loop reads CASSLKGPETSYEQYV. In DNA, the CDR3 is TGTGCCAGCAGCTTGAAGGGACCGGAGACTTCCTACGAGCAGTACGTC. J is TRBJ2-7 and V is TRBV7-8, with D perhaps given as TRBD1 or TRBD2 (5 bases each). V lost 3 bases and J 1 base, leaving 16 bases between the germline ends. There are 16 residues in the CDR3. CDR1 is SGHVS, CDR2 FQNEAQ, per germline.

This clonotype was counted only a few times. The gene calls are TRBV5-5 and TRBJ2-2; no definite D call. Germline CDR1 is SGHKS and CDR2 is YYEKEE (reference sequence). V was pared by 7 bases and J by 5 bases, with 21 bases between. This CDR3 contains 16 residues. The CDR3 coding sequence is TGTGCCAGCCTCGCCACTCGACAACCTGGTACCGGGGAGCTGTTTTTT. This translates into CASLATRQPGTGELFF.

CDR3 DNA: TGTGCCAGCAGTGAATGGGACGGCAATCAGCCCCAGCATTTT. Encoded protein: CASSEWDGNQPQHF. The V and J genes are TRBV25-1 and TRBJ1-5, with a possible D match to TRBD1 (5 bases). Germline loops: CDR1 MGHDK, CDR2 SYGVNS. Trimming took 1 base from V and 2 from J, leaving 6 bases between them. The CDR3 covers 14 residues. Full variable domain (rest looked up from reference TRBV25-1 and TRBJ1-5): EADIYQTPRYLVIGTGKKITLECSQTMGHDKMYWYQQDPGMELHLIHYSYGVNSTEKGDLSSESTVSRIRTEHFPLTLESARPSHTSQYLCASSEWDGNQPQHFGDGTRLSIL.

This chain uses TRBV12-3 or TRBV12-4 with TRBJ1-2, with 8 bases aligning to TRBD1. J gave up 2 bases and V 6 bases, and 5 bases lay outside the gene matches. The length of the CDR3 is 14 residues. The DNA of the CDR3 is TGTGCCAGCAGACGGGACAGGCCGAACTATGGCTACACCTTC. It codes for CASRRDRPNYGYTF.

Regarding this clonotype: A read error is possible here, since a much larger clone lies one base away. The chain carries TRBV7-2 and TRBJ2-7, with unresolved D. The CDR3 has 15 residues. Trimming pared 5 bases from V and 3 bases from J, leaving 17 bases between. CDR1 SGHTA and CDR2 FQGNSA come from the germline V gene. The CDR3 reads CASSLNSAVSYEQYF. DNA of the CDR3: TGTGCCAGCAGCCTCAACAGCGCGGTGAGCTACGAGCAGTACTTC.

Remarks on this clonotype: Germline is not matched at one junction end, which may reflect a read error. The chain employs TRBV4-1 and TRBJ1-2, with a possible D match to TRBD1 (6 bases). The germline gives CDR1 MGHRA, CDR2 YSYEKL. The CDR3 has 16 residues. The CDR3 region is CASNQVPGELNYGYTF. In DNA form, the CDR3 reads TGCGCCAGCAACCAAGTTCCAGGGGAGCTTAACTATGGCTACACCTTC.

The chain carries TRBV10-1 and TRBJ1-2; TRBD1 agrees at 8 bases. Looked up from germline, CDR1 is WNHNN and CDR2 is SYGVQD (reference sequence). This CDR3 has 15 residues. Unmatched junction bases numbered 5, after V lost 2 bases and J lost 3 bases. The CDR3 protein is CASSERTGSYYGYTF. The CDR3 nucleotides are TGCGCCAGCAGTGAGCGGACAGGGTCCTACTATGGCTACACCTTC.

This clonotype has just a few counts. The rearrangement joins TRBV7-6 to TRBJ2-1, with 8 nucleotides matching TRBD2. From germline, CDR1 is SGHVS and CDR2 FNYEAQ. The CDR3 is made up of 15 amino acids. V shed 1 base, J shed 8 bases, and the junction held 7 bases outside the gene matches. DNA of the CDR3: TGTGCCAGCAGCTTAGGTCCCGGGGGGGTGGATGAGCAGTTCTTC. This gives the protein CASSLGPGGVDEQFF.

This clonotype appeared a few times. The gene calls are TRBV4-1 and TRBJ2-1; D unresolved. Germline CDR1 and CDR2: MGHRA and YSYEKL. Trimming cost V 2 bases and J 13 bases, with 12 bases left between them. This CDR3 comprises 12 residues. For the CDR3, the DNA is TGCGCCAGCAGCCAATCCGAGGCGGTTCAGTTCTTC. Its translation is CASSQSEAVQFF.

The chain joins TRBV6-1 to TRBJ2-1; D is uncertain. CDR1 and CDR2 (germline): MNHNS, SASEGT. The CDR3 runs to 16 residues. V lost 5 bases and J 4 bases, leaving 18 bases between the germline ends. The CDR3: CASSPGVGLGYNEQFF. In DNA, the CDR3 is TGTGCCAGCAGTCCGGGTGTGGGGTTAGGTTACAATGAGCAGTTCTTC.

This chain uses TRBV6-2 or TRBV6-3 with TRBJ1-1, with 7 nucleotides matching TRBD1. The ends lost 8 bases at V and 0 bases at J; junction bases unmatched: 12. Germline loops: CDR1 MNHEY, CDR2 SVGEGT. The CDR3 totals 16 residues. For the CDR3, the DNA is TGTGCCAGCCAAGAGGTCAGGGGGAAAATGAACACTGAAGCTTTCTTT. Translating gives CASQEVRGKMNTEAFF.

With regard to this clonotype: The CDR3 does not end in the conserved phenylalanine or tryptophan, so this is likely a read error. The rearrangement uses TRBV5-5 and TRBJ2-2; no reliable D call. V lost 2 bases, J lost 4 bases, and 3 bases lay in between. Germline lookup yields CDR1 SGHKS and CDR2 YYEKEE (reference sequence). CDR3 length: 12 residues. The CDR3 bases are TGTGCCAGCAGCTTTGTCACCGGGGAGCTGTTTTTA. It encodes CASSFVTGELFL.

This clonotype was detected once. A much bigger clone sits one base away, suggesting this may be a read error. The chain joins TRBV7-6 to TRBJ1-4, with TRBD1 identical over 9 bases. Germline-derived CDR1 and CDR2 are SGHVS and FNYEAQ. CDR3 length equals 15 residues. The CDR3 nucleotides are TGTGCCAGCAGCCCGCGACAGGGGGATAGGAGCAAACCGTTTTTT. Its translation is CASSPRQGDRSKPFF. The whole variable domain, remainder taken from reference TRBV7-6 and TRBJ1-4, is GAGVSQSPRYKVTKRGQDVALRCDPISGHVSLYWYRQALGQGPEFLTYFNYEAQQDKSGLPNDRFSAERPEGSISTLTIQRTEQRDSAMYRCASSPRQGDRSKPFFGSGTQLSVL.

This chain's CDR3 is CASSQDAGPYGYTF. For the CDR3, the DNA is TGTGCCAGCAGCCAAGACGCAGGGCCCTATGGCTACACCTTC. V and J are TRBV4-2 and TRBJ1-2; maybe TRBD1 (5 bases). V was pared by 0 bases and J by 4 bases, with 9 bases between. This CDR3 is built from 14 residues. Germline CDR1 and CDR2: LGHNA and YNFKEQ.

CDR3 sequence: CASRQTDSPANYGYTF. DNA for the CDR3: TGTGCCAGCAGACAAACCGACAGCCCGGCAAACTATGGCTACACCTTC. The gene calls are TRBV13 and TRBJ1-2, with D tentatively TRBD1 (5 bases). CDR1 and CDR2 (germline): PRHDT, FYEKMQ (reference sequence). This CDR3 is 16 amino acids long. V gave up 6 bases and J gave up 2 bases, with 19 bases separating them.

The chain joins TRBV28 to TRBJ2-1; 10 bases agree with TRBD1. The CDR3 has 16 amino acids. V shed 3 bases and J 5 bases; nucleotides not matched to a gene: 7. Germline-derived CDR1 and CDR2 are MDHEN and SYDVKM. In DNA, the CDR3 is TGTGCCAGCAGTTTCTTACAGGACAGGGGGAACAATGAGCAGTTCTTC. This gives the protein CASSFLQDRGNNEQFF.

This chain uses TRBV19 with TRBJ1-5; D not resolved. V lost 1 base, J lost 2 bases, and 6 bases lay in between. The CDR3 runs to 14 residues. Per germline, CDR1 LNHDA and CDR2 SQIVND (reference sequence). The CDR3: CASSIVSGNQPQHF. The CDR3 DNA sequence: TGTGCCAGTAGTATAGTGTCTGGCAATCAGCCCCAGCATTTT.

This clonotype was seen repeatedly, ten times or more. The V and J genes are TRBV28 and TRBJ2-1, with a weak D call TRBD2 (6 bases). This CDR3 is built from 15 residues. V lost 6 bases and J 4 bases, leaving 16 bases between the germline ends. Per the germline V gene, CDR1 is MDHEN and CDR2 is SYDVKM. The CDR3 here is CASRDLRRGYNEQFF. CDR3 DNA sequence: TGTGCCAGCAGGGATCTCCGGCGGGGTTACAATGAGCAGTTCTTC.

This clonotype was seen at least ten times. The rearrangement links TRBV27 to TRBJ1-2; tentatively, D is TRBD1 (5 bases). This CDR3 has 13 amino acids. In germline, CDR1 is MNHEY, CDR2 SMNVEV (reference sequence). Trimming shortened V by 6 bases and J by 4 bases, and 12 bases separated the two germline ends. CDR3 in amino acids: CASSSGTLYGYTF. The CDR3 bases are TGTGCCAGCAGCTCCGGGACTCTCTATGGCTACACCTTC.

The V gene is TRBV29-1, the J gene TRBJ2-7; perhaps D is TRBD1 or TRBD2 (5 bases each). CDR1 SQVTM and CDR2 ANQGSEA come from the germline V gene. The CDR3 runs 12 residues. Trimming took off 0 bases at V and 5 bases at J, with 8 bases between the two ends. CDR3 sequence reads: CSVEEGRDEQYF. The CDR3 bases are TGCAGCGTTGAAGAGGGACGGGACGAGCAGTACTTC.

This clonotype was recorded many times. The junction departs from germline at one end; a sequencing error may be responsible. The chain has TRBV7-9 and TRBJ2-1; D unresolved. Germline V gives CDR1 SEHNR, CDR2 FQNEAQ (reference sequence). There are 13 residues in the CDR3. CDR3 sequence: CASRLGGVNEQFF. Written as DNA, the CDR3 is TGTGCCAGCAGGTTAGGTGGGGTGAATGAGCAGTTCTTC.

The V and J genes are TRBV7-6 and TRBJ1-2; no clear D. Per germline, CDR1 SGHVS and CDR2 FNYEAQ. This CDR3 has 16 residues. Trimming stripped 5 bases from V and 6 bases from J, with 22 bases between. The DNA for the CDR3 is TGTGCCAGCAGCCACTCCTTTTATGTGCGGGCAGATGGCTACACCTTC. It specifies CASSHSFYVRADGYTF.

CDR3 in amino acids: CASSFSGAEGANVLTF. The DNA for the CDR3 is TGTGCCAGCAGCTTCTCCGGGGCGGAGGGGGCCAACGTCCTGACTTTC. V usage is TRBV7-9 and J usage is TRBJ2-6; possibly TRBD1 or TRBD2 for D (5 bases each). The length of the CDR3 is 16 residues. Deletions cut 3 bases from V and 4 bases from J, with 13 bases between. The germline V gene encodes CDR1 SEHNR and CDR2 FQNEAQ (reference sequence). The variable domain in full, with the rest retrieved from reference TRBV7-9 and TRBJ2-6, is DTGVSQNPRHKITKRGQNVTFRCDPISEHNRLYWYRQTLGQGPEFLTYFQNEAQLEKSRLLSDRFSAERPKGSFSTLEIQRTEQGDSAMYLCASSFSGAEGANVLTFGAGSRLTVL.

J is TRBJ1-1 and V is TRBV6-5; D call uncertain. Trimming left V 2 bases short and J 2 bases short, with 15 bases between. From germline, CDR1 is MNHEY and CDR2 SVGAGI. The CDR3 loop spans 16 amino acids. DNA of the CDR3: TGTGCCAGCAGTTACAGCCTGGCGGGGATTAACACTGAAGCTTTCTTT. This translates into CASSYSLAGINTEAFF.

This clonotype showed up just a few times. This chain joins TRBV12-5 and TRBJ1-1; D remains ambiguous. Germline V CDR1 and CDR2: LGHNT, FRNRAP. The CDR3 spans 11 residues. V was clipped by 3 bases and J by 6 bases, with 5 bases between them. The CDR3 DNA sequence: TGTGCTAGTGGTTTTAACGCTGAAGCTTTCTTT. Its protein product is CASGFNAEAFF.

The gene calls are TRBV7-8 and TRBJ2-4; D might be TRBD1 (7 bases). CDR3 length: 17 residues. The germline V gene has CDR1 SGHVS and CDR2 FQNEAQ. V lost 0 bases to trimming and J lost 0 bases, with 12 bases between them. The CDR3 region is CASSLAGGQLAKNIQYF. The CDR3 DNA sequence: TGTGCCAGCAGCTTAGCGGGGGGACAGCTAGCCAAAAACATTCAGTACTTC.

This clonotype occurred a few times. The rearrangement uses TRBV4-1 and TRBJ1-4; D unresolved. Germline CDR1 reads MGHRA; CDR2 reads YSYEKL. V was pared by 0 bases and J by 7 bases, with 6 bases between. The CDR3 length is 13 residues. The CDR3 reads CASSQDWAEKLFF. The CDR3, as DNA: TGCGCCAGCAGCCAAGATTGGGCTGAAAAACTGTTTTTT.

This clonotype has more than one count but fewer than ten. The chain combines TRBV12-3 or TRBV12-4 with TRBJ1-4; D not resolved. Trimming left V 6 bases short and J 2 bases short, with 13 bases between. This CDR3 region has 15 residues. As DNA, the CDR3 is TGTGCCAGCAGGTCCGAGCGAGCTACTAATGAAAAACTGTTTTTT. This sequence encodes CASRSERATNEKLFF.

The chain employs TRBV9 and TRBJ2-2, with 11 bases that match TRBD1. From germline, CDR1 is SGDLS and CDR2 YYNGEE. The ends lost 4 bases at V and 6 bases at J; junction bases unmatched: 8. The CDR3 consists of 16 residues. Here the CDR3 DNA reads TGTGCCAGCAGCATCGGACAGGGGGCGAGTGCCGGGGAGCTGTTTTTT. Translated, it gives CASSIGQGASAGELFF.

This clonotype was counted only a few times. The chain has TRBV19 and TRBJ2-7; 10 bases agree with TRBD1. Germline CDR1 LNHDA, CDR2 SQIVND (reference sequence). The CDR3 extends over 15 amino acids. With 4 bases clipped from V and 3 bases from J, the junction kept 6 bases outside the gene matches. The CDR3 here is CASSNWTGGYYEQYF. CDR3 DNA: TGTGCCAGTAGTAACTGGACAGGGGGATACTACGAGCAGTACTTC.

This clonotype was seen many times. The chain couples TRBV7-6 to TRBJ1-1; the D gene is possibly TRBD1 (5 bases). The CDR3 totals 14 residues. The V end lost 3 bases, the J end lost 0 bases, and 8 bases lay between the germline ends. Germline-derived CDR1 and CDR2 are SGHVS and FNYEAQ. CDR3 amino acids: CASSLAGMNTEAFF. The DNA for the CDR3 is TGTGCCAGCAGCTTGGCAGGGATGAACACTGAAGCTTTCTTT. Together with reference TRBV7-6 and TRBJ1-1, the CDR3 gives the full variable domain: GAGVSQSPRYKVTKRGQDVALRCDPISGHVSLYWYRQALGQGPEFLTYFNYEAQQDKSGLPNDRFSAERPEGSISTLTIQRTEQRDSAMYRCASSLAGMNTEAFFGQGTRLTVV.

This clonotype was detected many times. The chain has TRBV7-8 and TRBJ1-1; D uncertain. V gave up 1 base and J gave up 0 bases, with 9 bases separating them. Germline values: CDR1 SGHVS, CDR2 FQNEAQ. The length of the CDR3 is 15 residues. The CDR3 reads CASSLVWEMNTEAFF. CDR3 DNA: TGTGCCAGCAGCTTAGTGTGGGAAATGAACACTGAAGCTTTCTTT.